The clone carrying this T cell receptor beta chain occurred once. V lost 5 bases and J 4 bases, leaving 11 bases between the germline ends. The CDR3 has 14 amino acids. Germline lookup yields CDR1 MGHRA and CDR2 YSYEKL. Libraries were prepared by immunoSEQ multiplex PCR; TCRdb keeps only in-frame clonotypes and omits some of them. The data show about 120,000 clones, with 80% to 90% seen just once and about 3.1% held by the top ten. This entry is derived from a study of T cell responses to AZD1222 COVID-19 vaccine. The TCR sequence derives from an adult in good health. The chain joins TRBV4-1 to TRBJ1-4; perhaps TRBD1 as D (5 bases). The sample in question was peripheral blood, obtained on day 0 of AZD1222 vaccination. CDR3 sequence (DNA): TGCGCCAGCAGCTCCGGGAGGGGTAATGAAAAACTGTTTTTT. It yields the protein CASSSGRGNEKLFF.